This T cell receptor beta chain was recovered during a study of blood T cell repertoires in COVID-19. As for the study in general: The samples span acute and convalescent COVID-19 from the United States, Italy and Spain. In each case, the material was cDNA or gDNA derived from T cells, B-cell-depleted T cells, or PBMCs.

The ends lost 3 bases at V and 1 base at J; junction bases unmatched: 4. Per the germline V gene, CDR1 is SQVTM and CDR2 is ANQGSEA. The CDR3 is 15 amino acids. The data were produced by immunoSEQ multiplex PCR, yet TCRdb's version contains in-frame clones alone and is incomplete. In the table there are approximately 170,000 clones, less than 90% of which are singletons. The chain combines TRBV29-1 with TRBJ2-2, with TRBD2 identical over 8 bases. Sequenced sample: peripheral blood. This TCR derives from a woman in her 70s with COVID-19, enrolled during active disease. This CDR3 is CSVDVAGGNTGELFF. In DNA form, the CDR3 reads TGCAGCGTTGACGTGGCGGGAGGGAACACCGGGGAGCTGTTTTTT.